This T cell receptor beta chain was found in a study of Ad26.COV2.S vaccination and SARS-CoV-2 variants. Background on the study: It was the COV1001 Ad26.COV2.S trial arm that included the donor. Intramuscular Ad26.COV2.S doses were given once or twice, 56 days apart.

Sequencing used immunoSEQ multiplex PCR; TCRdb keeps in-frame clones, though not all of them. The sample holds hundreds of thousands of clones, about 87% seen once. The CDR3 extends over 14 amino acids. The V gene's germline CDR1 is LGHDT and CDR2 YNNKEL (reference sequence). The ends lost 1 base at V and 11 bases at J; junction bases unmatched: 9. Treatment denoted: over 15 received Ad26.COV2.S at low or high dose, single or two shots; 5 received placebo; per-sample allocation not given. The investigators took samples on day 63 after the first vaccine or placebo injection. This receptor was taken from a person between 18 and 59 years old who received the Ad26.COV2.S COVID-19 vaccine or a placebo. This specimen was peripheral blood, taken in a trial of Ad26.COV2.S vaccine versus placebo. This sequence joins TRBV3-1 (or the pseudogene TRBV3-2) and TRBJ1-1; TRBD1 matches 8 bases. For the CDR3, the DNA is TGTGCCAGCAGCCAAGGAGTGACAGGGGTAAGGGCTTTCTTT. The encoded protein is CASSQGVTGVRAFF.